This passage covers 28 T cell receptor beta chains from one sample sequenced in a study of radiotherapy plus CTLA-4 blockade in lung cancer. The data were produced by immunoSEQ multiplex PCR, yet TCRdb's version contains in-frame clones alone and is incomplete. The table has over 50,000 clones, around 80% seen once; the top ten hold roughly 3.2%. This specimen was peripheral blood, taken from a patient treated with radiotherapy plus ipilimumab. The receptor source for this set is a human donor with non-small cell lung cancer who had a partial response to radiotherapy plus ipilimumab.

This clone was counted once. The chain couples TRBV5-1 to TRBJ2-2, with D maybe TRBD1 (6 bases). Germline values: CDR1 SGHRS, CDR2 YFSETQ. The CDR3 extends over 15 amino acids. Trimming removed 7 bases at V and 0 bases at J, with 13 bases between. CDR3 amino acids: CASYRDTANTGELFF. CDR3 coding DNA: TGCGCCAGCTACCGGGACACCGCGAACACCGGGGAGCTGTTTTTT.

The V call is TRBV18, the J call TRBJ1-1; D not resolved. CDR3 length equals 15 residues. Germline V gene sequence: CDR1 KGHSH, CDR2 LQKENI. Trimming removed 3 bases at V and 0 bases at J, with 11 bases between. The DNA of the CDR3 is TGTGCCAGCTCACCCAAGAGGGATTTGAACACTGAAGCTTTCTTT. It translates to CASSPKRDLNTEAFF.

The V and J genes are TRBV5-1 and TRBJ2-3; 8 bases fit TRBD1. Germline CDR1 SGHRS, CDR2 YFSETQ. This CDR3 contains 17 residues. Trimming cost V 0 bases and J 1 base; bases outside gene matches: 7. CDR3 region: CASSLADRGQGTDTQYF. For the CDR3, the DNA is TGCGCCAGCAGCTTGGCCGATAGGGGACAGGGCACAGATACGCAGTATTTT.

The V gene is TRBV4-1, the J gene TRBJ2-7; D perhaps matches TRBD2 (6 bases). This CDR3 has 14 amino acids. V shed 1 base and J shed 3 bases, with 10 bases lying between them. Germline CDR1 is MGHRA and CDR2 is YSYEKL. The CDR3 sequence is CASSQGGRGYEQYF. As DNA, the CDR3 is TGCGCCAGCAGCCAAGGTGGGCGGGGCTACGAGCAGTACTTC.

In its sample, this clone was seen a few times. V and J are TRBV5-4 and TRBJ1-1; D call uncertain. Trimming took 1 base from V and 0 from J, leaving 13 bases between them. Germline V gives CDR1 SGHNT, CDR2 YYREEE (reference sequence). CDR3 length equals 16 residues. The CDR3 loop is CASSLMERVMNTEAFF. The DNA for the CDR3 is TGTGCCAGCAGCTTGATGGAGAGGGTGATGAACACTGAAGCTTTCTTT.

V is TRBV6-6 and J is TRBJ2-7, with TRBD1 as a possible D gene (6 bases). The V end lost 4 bases, the J end lost 4 bases, and 17 bases lay between the germline ends. Germline CDR1 MNHNY, CDR2 SVGAGI (reference sequence). The CDR3 has 15 residues. This CDR3 reads CASSSAPGHLYEQYF. DNA for the CDR3: TGTGCCAGCAGTTCCGCGCCGGGACATCTTTACGAGCAGTACTTC.

This clone was found a few times. CDR3 region: CASSLLGGLGDTQYF. Here the CDR3 DNA reads TGTGCCAGCAGTTTATTGGGCGGGCTAGGGGATACGCAGTATTTT. V is TRBV28 and J is TRBJ2-3; maybe TRBD2 (5 bases). Per the germline V gene, CDR1 is MDHEN and CDR2 is SYDVKM. Between the trimmed V and J ends, which lost 1 base and 6 bases, there was a span of 14 bases. The CDR3 spans 15 residues.

The CDR3 sequence is CASAGLAGGLVQETQYF. DNA for the CDR3: TGTGCCAGCGCGGGACTAGCGGGGGGGCTGGTACAAGAGACCCAGTACTTC. The chain couples TRBV7-9 to TRBJ2-5; 16 bases are a match to TRBD2. In germline, CDR1 is SEHNR, CDR2 FQNEAQ (reference sequence). The CDR3 loop spans 17 amino acids. Trimming took 8 bases from V and 2 from J; bases not matched to a gene: 8.

The table lists this clone with a few counts. The chain recombines TRBV2 with TRBJ1-6; 10 bases fit TRBD1. The CDR3 length is 18 residues. Trimming took 4 bases from V and 2 from J; bases not matched to a gene: 8. The germline V gene encodes CDR1 SNHLY and CDR2 FYNNEI. The CDR3 DNA is TGTGCCAGCAGTGTGAATAGGGACAGGGGTACCTATAATTCACCCCTCCACTTT. Encoded protein: CASSVNRDRGTYNSPLHF.

The CDR3 spells CASSVETGPLGGYTF. The CDR3 DNA reads TGTGCCAGCAGCGTGGAGACAGGACCCCTAGGGGGCTACACCTTC. J is TRBJ1-2 and V is TRBV9; maybe TRBD1 (6 bases). Germline CDR1 is SGDLS and CDR2 is YYNGEE. Trimming left V 2 bases short and J 8 bases short, with 19 bases between. This CDR3 comprises 15 residues.

The chain uses TRBV6-1 and TRBJ2-3; TRBD2 matches 8 bases. J was trimmed by 1 base and V by 7 bases; bases with no gene match: 4. From germline, CDR1 is MNHNS and CDR2 SASEGT. CDR3 length: 14 residues. CDR3 amino acids: CASTTGGGTDTQYF. For the CDR3, the DNA is TGTGCCAGCACCACCGGGGGGGGCACAGATACGCAGTATTTT.

V gene TRBV4-2 combines with J gene TRBJ1-6; D might be TRBD1 (5 bases). The CDR3 extends over 14 amino acids. Germline CDR1 and CDR2: LGHNA and YNFKEQ. Trimming removed 1 base at V and 6 bases at J, with 7 bases between. In DNA, the CDR3 is TGTGCCAGCAGCCAAGGCCAGGGTAATTCACCCCTCCACTTT. Its translation: CASSQGQGNSPLHF.

This clone was found a few times. The chain combines TRBV10-1 with TRBJ1-1; 9 bases match TRBD1. The length of the CDR3 is 16 residues. Per the germline V gene, CDR1 is WNHNN and CDR2 is SYGVQD (reference sequence). The V gene end was trimmed by 3 bases and the J gene end by 3 bases; junction bases not matched to a gene: 8. CDR3 nucleotides: TGCGCCAGCAGTGAACGGACAGGGGCCCTTCACACTGAAGCTTTCTTT. It specifies CASSERTGALHTEAFF.

The V call is TRBV9, the J call TRBJ1-1, with TRBD1 identical over 9 bases. V was pared by 1 base and J by 4 bases, with 5 bases of the junction left unmatched. In germline, CDR1 is SGDLS, CDR2 YYNGEE. The length of the CDR3 is 15 residues. The CDR3 region is CASSVTGTGTTEAFF. The CDR3 coding sequence is TGTGCCAGCAGCGTAACCGGGACAGGGACCACTGAAGCTTTCTTT.

This clone has only one observation. The V and J genes are TRBV19 and TRBJ2-7; the match to TRBD1 covers 7 bases. Germline V gives CDR1 LNHDA, CDR2 SQIVND (reference sequence). The CDR3 covers 14 residues. The V and J ends lost 5 bases and 0 bases, in that order; junction bases with no gene match: 4. CDR3 nucleotide sequence: TGTGCCAGTAGTGAACAGGGGAGCTCCTACGAGCAGTACTTC. Translated, it gives CASSEQGSSYEQYF.

The chain couples TRBV5-8 to TRBJ2-7; 8 nucleotides agree with TRBD1. V lost 4 bases, J lost 3 bases, and 12 bases stayed unmatched. Germline V lookup: CDR1 SGHTS, CDR2 YDEGEE. This CDR3 comprises 16 residues. CDR3 residues: CASSLGQGGWNYEQYF. The CDR3 coding sequence is TGTGCCAGCAGCCTTGGACAGGGTGGGTGGAACTACGAGCAGTACTTC.

The CDR3 reads CASSLGREIQETQYF. The CDR3 DNA is TGTGCCAGCAGTCTTGGCAGGGAAATTCAAGAGACCCAGTACTTC. The chain has TRBV25-1 and TRBJ2-5, with D maybe TRBD1 (5 bases). This CDR3 contains 15 residues. Germline V gives CDR1 MGHDK, CDR2 SYGVNS. Deletions cut 5 bases from V and 2 bases from J, with 15 bases between.

The J gene is TRBJ2-5, the V gene TRBV9, with TRBD2 matching over 8 bases. J was trimmed by 5 bases and V by 4 bases; bases with no gene match: 16. CDR3 length equals 17 residues. CDR1 and CDR2 from the germline V gene are SGDLS and YYNGEE. In DNA, the CDR3 is TGTGCCAGCAGCATCTCTACGTCCGGACTAGCTGCGGAGACCCAGTACTTC. Its protein is CASSISTSGLAAETQYF.

This chain links TRBV6-1 with TRBJ1-2; D possibly corresponds to TRBD1 (6 bases). This CDR3 spans 14 amino acids. The germline gives CDR1 MNHNS, CDR2 SASEGT. V was cut by 5 bases and J by 7 bases, with 17 bases left in between. The CDR3 coding sequence is TGTGCCAGCAGTTTTCAAAACAGGGCTTCTGGCTACACCTTC. Residues: CASSFQNRASGYTF.

This clone occurred a few times. The V call is TRBV11-1, the J call TRBJ2-1; TRBD2 agrees at 8 bases. CDR1 is SGHAT, CDR2 FQDESV, per germline (reference sequence). The CDR3 consists of 16 residues. V lost 5 bases, J lost 6 bases, and 12 bases stayed unmatched. For the CDR3, the DNA is TGTGCCAGCAGCGGCAAAGTGGGCGGGGGGCCCAATGAGCAGTTCTTC. Its translation: CASSGKVGGGPNEQFF.

The rearrangement links TRBV4-1 to TRBJ2-3; D possibly corresponds to TRBD1 (6 bases). V was cut by 6 bases and J by 3 bases, with 16 bases left in between. CDR3 length: 15 amino acids. Germline lookup yields CDR1 MGHRA and CDR2 YSYEKL. The CDR3 spells CASRTGILNTDTQYF. CDR3 nucleotide sequence: TGCGCCAGCAGAACAGGGATCCTGAATACAGATACGCAGTATTTT.

The J gene is TRBJ2-5, the V gene TRBV29-1, with 8 bases aligning to TRBD2. The CDR3 is made up of 13 amino acids. Germline V gene sequence: CDR1 SQVTM, CDR2 ANQGSEA. Unmatched junction bases numbered 7, after V lost 7 bases and J lost 3 bases. CDR3 in amino acids: CSARGGSEETQYF. CDR3 nucleotide sequence: TGCAGCGCCCGGGGGGGTAGTGAAGAGACCCAGTACTTC.

This chain uses TRBV11-2 with TRBJ1-1; D call uncertain. Germline V gives CDR1 SGHAT, CDR2 FQNNGV. The CDR3 consists of 16 residues. V was pared by 4 bases and J by 5 bases, with 20 bases between. Here the CDR3 reads CASSSTQTARGTEAFF. In DNA form, the CDR3 reads TGTGCCAGCAGCTCGACACAGACGGCCCGAGGGACTGAAGCTTTCTTT.

The V and J genes are TRBV27 and TRBJ1-2, with a possible D match to TRBD1 (5 bases). CDR1 is MNHEY and CDR2 is SMNVEV in the germline V gene (reference sequence). V lost 5 bases to trimming and J lost 5 bases, with 15 bases between them. CDR3 length: 14 residues. For the CDR3, the DNA is TGTGCCAGCAGTAGAAGGGTGGAGGGGTATGGCTACACCTTC. This codes for CASSRRVEGYGYTF.

The J gene is TRBJ2-7, the V gene TRBV5-4, with 9 bases matching TRBD1. This CDR3 spans 17 amino acids. V lost 4 bases, J lost 6 bases, and 17 bases stayed unmatched. Germline CDR1 is SGHNT and CDR2 is YYREEE (reference sequence). In DNA, the CDR3 is TGTGCCAGCAGCCCCGGACAGGGGAACTTCGTCGTGCGCGAGCAGTACTTC. Its translation is CASSPGQGNFVVREQYF.

In nucleotides, the CDR3 is TGTGCCAGCAGTTTAAGGGGGGAGACCCAGTACTTC. Protein sequence: CASSLRGETQYF. V and J are TRBV28 and TRBJ2-5; possible D gene TRBD1, 6 bases. Trimming took off 2 bases at V and 5 bases at J, with 6 bases between the two ends. The CDR3 is 12 amino acids. Germline assignment: CDR1 MDHEN and CDR2 SYDVKM.

In this sample, this clone turned up once. The genes are TRBV27 and TRBJ1-2, with D maybe TRBD1 (6 bases). CDR3 length equals 13 residues. Trimming removed 7 bases from V and 1 base from J, with 10 bases in between. CDR1 is MNHEY, CDR2 SMNVEV, per germline (reference sequence). CDR3 DNA sequence: TGTGCCAGCAAACAGGGAAATAACTATGGCTACACCTTC. Its translation: CASKQGNNYGYTF.

The gene calls are TRBV11-2 and TRBJ2-3; possibly TRBD2 for D (5 bases). Germline V CDR1 and CDR2: SGHAT, FQNNGV. This CDR3 comprises 15 residues. V lost 5 bases and J 7 bases, leaving 19 bases between the germline ends. DNA for the CDR3: TGTGCCAGCAGCACCTGGGAGCAGGAGAGGCATACGCAGTATTTT. This codes for CASSTWEQERHTQYF.